The 19 T cell receptor beta chains below all came from one sample that was sequenced in a study of shared clonotypes between healthy human individuals. The method was immunoSEQ multiplex PCR; TCRdb's version includes in-frame clones alone and lacks a portion of them. The sample records about 380,000 clones, roughly 96% being singletons. The sequencing sample was made of memory CD8+ T cells sorted from blood. Subset: CD45RO+ cells pooled with CCR7-negative TemRA cells. Receptors were obtained from a man aged 25-45 years in good health.

The rearrangement joins TRBV5-1 to TRBJ2-2; D is possibly TRBD1 (5 bases). CDR3 length: 17 amino acids. V was clipped by 2 bases and J by 0 bases, with 14 bases between them. CDR1 and CDR2 from the germline V gene are SGHRS and YFSETQ. The CDR3 sequence: CASSLQGHLTNTGELFF. For the CDR3, the DNA is TGCGCCAGCAGCTTACAAGGACACCTAACGAACACCGGGGAGCTGTTTTTT.

The V gene is TRBV14, the J gene TRBJ2-2, with D maybe TRBD2 (6 bases). Trimming shortened V by 4 bases and J by 7 bases, and 13 bases separated the two germline ends. There are 14 residues in the CDR3. Germline CDR1 is SGHDN and CDR2 is FVKESK. CDR3: CASSPGTVGGELFF. As DNA, the CDR3 is TGTGCCAGCAGCCCAGGGACTGTTGGCGGGGAGCTGTTTTTT. Using reference TRBV14 and TRBJ2-2 for the parts outside the CDR3, the full variable domain is EAGVTQFPSHSVIEKGQTVTLRCDPISGHDNLYWYRRVMGKEIKFLLHFVKESKQDESGMPNNRFLAERTGGTYSTLKVQPAELEDSGVYFCASSPGTVGGELFFGEGSRLTVL.

The CDR3 nucleotides read TGTGCCAGCAGTTTTTGGAGTCCACCCCGGATAACTCGGGACTTCTCCTACGAGCAGTACTTC. Translated: CASSFWSPPRITRDFSYEQYF. The chain carries TRBV28 and TRBJ2-7, with D perhaps TRBD2 (6 bases). CDR1 and CDR2 from the germline V gene are MDHEN and SYDVKM. Trimming shortened V by 3 bases and J by 0 bases, and 30 bases separated the two germline ends. This CDR3 has 21 residues.

V gene TRBV4-2 combines with J gene TRBJ2-1, with 7 positions matching TRBD2. The J segment lost 4 bases and the V segment lost 2 bases, leaving 11 bases of the junction unmatched. The CDR3 loop spans 17 amino acids. Germline CDR1 LGHNA, CDR2 YNFKEQ. The CDR3 spells CASSQLSSGLAYNEQFF. CDR3 in DNA: TGTGCCAGCAGCCAATTGAGTAGCGGGTTGGCTTACAATGAGCAGTTCTTC.

The chain recombines TRBV18 with TRBJ2-5; maybe TRBD1 (5 bases). The CDR3 runs 14 residues. Deletions cut 3 bases from V and 9 bases from J, with 17 bases between. CDR1 is KGHSH, CDR2 LQKENI, per germline. DNA for the CDR3: TGTGCCAGCTCACCTTCCGATGGGGTAGGGGCCCAGTACTTC. It encodes CASSPSDGVGAQYF. Based on the CDR3 plus reference TRBV18 and TRBJ2-5, the full variable domain is NAGVMQNPRHLVRRRGQEARLRCSPMKGHSHVYWYRQLPEEGLKFMVYLQKENIIDESGMPKERFSAEFPKEGPSILRIQQVVRGDSAAYFCASSPSDGVGAQYFGPGTRLLVL.

The count of this clone is one. This chain uses TRBV30 with TRBJ2-1, with 13 bases that match TRBD2. Germline trimming cut 1 base from V and 0 bases from J; bases unmatched to any gene: 6. The CDR3 spans 18 residues. CDR1 GTSNPN and CDR2 SVGIG come from the germline V gene (reference sequence). The CDR3 here is CAWSATRTSGSSYNEQFF. DNA of the CDR3: TGTGCCTGGAGTGCAACGAGGACTAGCGGGAGCTCCTACAATGAGCAGTTCTTC. Looking up the rest from reference TRBV30 and TRBJ2-1 gives the full variable domain: SQTIHQWPATLVQPVGSPLSLECTVEGTSNPNLYWYRQAAGRGLQLLFYSVGIGQISSEVPQNLSASRPQDRQFILSSKKLLLSDSGFYLCAWSATRTSGSSYNEQFFGPGTRLTVL.

A word on this clone: A read error may produce the germline difference seen at one junction end. The chain links TRBV5-6 to TRBJ1-3; weak D call: TRBD1 (5 bases). CDR1 is SGHDT, CDR2 YYEEEE, per germline. CDR3 size: 12 residues. This CDR3 is CASSWRRRDGDF. The CDR3, as DNA: TGTGCCAGCAGCTGGCGAAGAAGGGACGGGGACTTT. The full variable domain, with the rest looked up from reference TRBV5-6 and TRBJ1-3, is DAGVTQSPTHLIKTRGQQVTLRCSPKSGHDTVSWYQQALGQGPQFIFQYYEEEERQRGNFPDRFSGHQFPNYSSELNVNALLLGDSALYLCASSWRRRDGDFGEGSWLTVV.

This sequence joins TRBV30 and TRBJ1-2; D not resolved. Germline V gene sequence: CDR1 GTSNPN, CDR2 SVGIG (reference sequence). The V end was cut by 3 bases, the J end by 2 bases, with 10 bases between. This CDR3 contains 13 residues. The CDR3 sequence: CAWSPETNYGYTF. CDR3 nucleotides: TGTGCCTGGAGCCCCGAAACAAACTATGGCTACACCTTC. Filled out from reference TRBV30 and TRBJ1-2, the complete variable domain reads SQTIHQWPATLVQPVGSPLSLECTVEGTSNPNLYWYRQAAGRGLQLLFYSVGIGQISSEVPQNLSASRPQDRQFILSSKKLLLSDSGFYLCAWSPETNYGYTFGSGTRLTVV.

The chain carries TRBV7-9 and TRBJ2-2, with D maybe TRBD1 (5 bases). This CDR3 spans 14 amino acids. The ends were cut back, 3 bases at V and 0 bases at J, with 5 bases in the middle. Germline V gene lookup returns CDR1 SEHNR and CDR2 FQNEAQ (reference sequence). CDR3 sequence reads: CASSLTANTGELFF. The CDR3 coding sequence is TGTGCCAGCAGCTTGACAGCGAACACCGGGGAGCTGTTTTTT. The complete variable domain, with remaining parts taken from reference TRBV7-9 and TRBJ2-2, reads DTGVSQNPRHKITKRGQNVTFRCDPISEHNRLYWYRQTLGQGPEFLTYFQNEAQLEKSRLLSDRFSAERPKGSFSTLEIQRTEQGDSAMYLCASSLTANTGELFFGEGSRLTVL.

The J gene is TRBJ2-3, the V gene TRBV29-1, with TRBD2 matching 10 bases. The length of the CDR3 is 17 residues. Looked up from germline, CDR1 is SQVTM and CDR2 is ANQGSEA. J lost 4 bases, V lost 0 bases, and 10 bases had no gene match. CDR3 residues: CSVEDYSGRVRPDTQYF. The CDR3 region has the DNA TGCAGCGTTGAAGATTACAGCGGGAGGGTTAGGCCAGATACGCAGTATTTT.

In its sample, this clone was seen once. The rearrangement uses TRBV4-2 and TRBJ2-1; TRBD2 agrees at 10 bases. Per germline, CDR1 LGHNA and CDR2 YNFKEQ. The V segment lost 0 bases and the J segment 3 bases; nucleotides outside the gene matches: 11. The CDR3 is made up of 19 amino acids. This chain's CDR3 is CASSQDLGRTSGLYNEQFF. The CDR3 DNA follows: TGTGCCAGCAGCCAAGATTTGGGTAGGACTAGCGGTCTCTACAATGAGCAGTTCTTC.

The rearrangement uses TRBV6-5 and TRBJ2-3; TRBD1 aligns across 10 bases. Trimming cost V 5 bases and J 3 bases; bases outside gene matches: 5. This CDR3 spans 15 amino acids. Per the germline V gene, CDR1 is MNHEY and CDR2 is SVGAGI. CDR3 sequence: CASSPTGGYTDTQYF. The CDR3 nucleotides are TGTGCCAGCAGTCCGACAGGGGGCTATACAGATACGCAGTATTTT.

The J gene is TRBJ2-5, the V gene TRBV5-1; tentative D call: TRBD2 (6 bases). The CDR3 has 15 amino acids. V dropped 3 bases and J dropped 5 bases, with 17 bases sitting between them. The germline CDR1 and CDR2 sequences are SGHRS and YFSETQ. The CDR3 spells CASSSSTSSVETQYF. CDR3 coding DNA: TGCGCCAGCAGCTCGTCGACTAGTTCGGTCGAGACCCAGTACTTC.

The J gene is TRBJ2-3, the V gene TRBV9; 12 nucleotides match TRBD2. Losses at the gene ends were 4 bases for V and 3 bases for J; bases not matched to a gene: 9. The CDR3 loop spans 17 amino acids. The germline V gene has CDR1 SGDLS and CDR2 YYNGEE. The CDR3 DNA reads as TGTGCCAGCAGCTCTACACCTAGCGGGAGGGATACAGATACGCAGTATTTT. Translated: CASSSTPSGRDTDTQYF.

V and J are TRBV14 and TRBJ1-4; D not resolved. This CDR3 is built from 15 residues. From germline, CDR1 is SGHDN and CDR2 FVKESK. Trimming stripped 1 base from V and 7 bases from J, with 13 bases between. CDR3 DNA: TGTGCCAGCAGCCAAGTGGCTCCAGTGGGTGAAAAACTGTTTTTT. It translates to CASSQVAPVGEKLFF. The full variable domain, with the rest looked up from reference TRBV14 and TRBJ1-4, is EAGVTQFPSHSVIEKGQTVTLRCDPISGHDNLYWYRRVMGKEIKFLLHFVKESKQDESGMPNNRFLAERTGGTYSTLKVQPAELEDSGVYFCASSQVAPVGEKLFFGSGTQLSVL.

Here the CDR3 reads CASSSRDRAGTEAFF. The CDR3 DNA is TGTGCCAGCAGTAGTAGAGACAGGGCTGGCACTGAAGCTTTCTTT. This chain connects TRBV28 to TRBJ1-1; 7 positions match TRBD1. Germline loops: CDR1 MDHEN, CDR2 SYDVKM. The junction had 10 bases not matched to a gene; V was cut back by 5 bases and J by 4 bases. The CDR3 contains 15 residues.

The rearrangement links TRBV15 to TRBJ2-7, with D tentatively TRBD1 (5 bases). The V end was cut by 0 bases, the J end by 3 bases, with 15 bases between. The germline V gene encodes CDR1 LNHNV and CDR2 YYDKDF (reference sequence). The CDR3 contains 16 residues. DNA for the CDR3: TGTGCCACCAGCAGAGAAACCGCCAGGGTGGTCTACGAGCAGTACTTC. Protein product: CATSRETARVVYEQYF.

This clone is a singleton in its sample. The chain combines TRBV30 with TRBJ2-7, with 7 bases matching TRBD2. The CDR3 length is 15 residues. CDR1 and CDR2 (germline): GTSNPN, SVGIG (reference sequence). The ends lost 5 bases at V and 0 bases at J; junction bases unmatched: 10. The CDR3 DNA sequence: TGTGCCTGGGGGAGGGTTGGCGGAGGCTCCTACGAGCAGTACTTC. Translated: CAWGRVGGGSYEQYF.

The sample holds one count of this clone. This rearrangement joins TRBV7-6 to TRBJ2-7; TRBD2 aligns across 11 bases. This CDR3 has 15 residues. The germline V gene encodes CDR1 SGHVS and CDR2 FNYEAQ. The J segment lost 2 bases and the V segment lost 5 bases, leaving 5 bases of the junction unmatched. DNA of the CDR3: TGTGCCAGCAGCCCGAGACTAGCGGGAACCTACGAGCAGTACTTC. This translates into CASSPRLAGTYEQYF.